This TCR beta chain was profiled in a study of cytomegalovirus exposure and HLA in healthy donors. From germline, CDR1 is SGDLS and CDR2 YYNGEE. This CDR3 is 13 amino acids long. The germline V and J ends were trimmed by 0 bases and 7 bases, with 8 bases remaining between them. PCR involved 60 Vbeta and 13 Jbeta primers. Produced via immunoSEQ multiplex PCR; TCRdb's table is partial and in-frame only. The sample records 310,000 or so clones, roughly 89% being singletons. The TCR was taken from a woman between 18 and 30 years old in good health and CMV-seronegative. Sequencing input: PBMCs. This rearrangement joins TRBV9 to TRBJ2-4; possibly TRBD2 for D (5 bases). This CDR3 is CASSVEPSNIQYF. Here the CDR3 DNA reads TGTGCCAGCAGCGTAGAACCTAGCAACATTCAGTACTTC.